The rows below give T cell receptor beta chains drawn from one sample of a study of T cells in Graves' hyperthyroidism and ophthalmopathy. In TCRdb, the multiplex PCR reads were re-called with MiXCR into one record per CDR3 protein. The sample carries 300,000 or so distinct CDR3 sequences, approximately 15% recorded once. Sequencing was done on a sample of blood. These receptors all stem from a woman aged 55-69 years with Graves' ophthalmopathy. CDR3s include the opening cysteine and the closing phenylalanine or tryptophan. Each record gives: V gene, clone size, D gene, J gene, CDR3 protein, CDR3 DNA. A D gene is named only where the DNA matches it firmly. Where a row states a size, it is once, few, many or the class of an expanded clone; other rows omit it.

v_gene: TRBV3-1; abundance: many; d_gene: NA; j_gene: TRBJ1-6; CDR3aa: CASSGLTNPPLHF; CDR3nt: TGTGCCAGCAGCGGCCTTACTAATCCACCCCTCCACTTT
v_gene: TRBV2; abundance: many; d_gene: NA; j_gene: TRBJ1-4; CDR3aa: CAMTAVGQYHEKLFF; CDR3nt: TGTGCCATGACGGCGGTGGGTCAGTATCATGAAAAACTGTTTTTT
v_gene: TRBV6-1; abundance: many; d_gene: NA; j_gene: TRBJ2-3; CDR3aa: CASSRNRVRSTDTQYF; CDR3nt: TGTGCCAGCAGTCGCAACAGGGTTCGGAGCACAGATACGCAGTATTTT
v_gene: TRBV20-1; abundance: NA; d_gene: NA; j_gene: TRBJ2-2; CDR3aa: CSASDTGRSNTGELFF; CDR3nt: TGCAGTGCTAGTGATACAGGACGATCAAACACCGGGGAGCTGTTTTTT
v_gene: TRBV20-1; abundance: NA; d_gene: TRBD2; j_gene: TRBJ2-7; CDR3aa: CSASSFRGETSYEQYF; CDR3nt: TGCAGTGCCAGCAGCTTTCGGGGGGAAACATCCTACGAGCAGTACTTC
v_gene: TRBV20-1; abundance: many; d_gene: TRBD2; j_gene: TRBJ2-1; CDR3aa: CSARDEFRPGLGTNEQFF; CDR3nt: TGCAGTGCTAGAGATGAGTTCCGTCCGGGACTAGGTACCAATGAGCAGTTCTTC
v_gene: TRBV3-2; abundance: many; d_gene: NA; j_gene: TRBJ2-1; CDR3aa: CASSGDRAGSYNEQFF; CDR3nt: TGTGCCAGCAGCGGGGACAGGGCGGGCTCCTACAATGAGCAGTTCTTC
v_gene: TRBV12-3/TRBV12-4; abundance: many; d_gene: TRBD1; j_gene: TRBJ1-1; CDR3aa: CASRDRVRTEAFF; CDR3nt: TGTGCCAGCAGAGACAGGGTCCGGACTGAAGCTTTCTTT
v_gene: TRBV19; abundance: NA; d_gene: NA; j_gene: TRBJ2-7; CDR3aa: CASSGGVHEQYF; CDR3nt: TGTGCCAGTAGTGGAGGGGTACACGAGCAGTACTTC
v_gene: TRBV18; abundance: few; d_gene: TRBD2; j_gene: TRBJ2-3; CDR3aa: CASSPPYAGGFADTQYF; CDR3nt: TGTGCCAGCTCACCACCGTATGCGGGAGGTTTTGCAGATACGCAGTATTTT
v_gene: TRBV2; abundance: NA; d_gene: NA; j_gene: TRBJ2-6; CDR3aa: CASISESGANVLTF; CDR3nt: TGTGCCAGCATTAGTGAGTCCGGGGCCAACGTCCTGACTTTC
v_gene: TRBV7-2; abundance: many; d_gene: NA; j_gene: TRBJ1-3; CDR3aa: CASNERRGDTIYF; CDR3nt: TGTGCCAGCAACGAGAGGCGGGGAGACACCATATATTTT
v_gene: TRBV29-1; abundance: once; d_gene: NA; j_gene: TRBJ2-1; CDR3aa: CSVEFGRGEQFF; CDR3nt: TGCAGCGTTGAATTCGGCAGGGGTGAGCAGTTCTTC
v_gene: TRBV20-1; abundance: NA; d_gene: TRBD2; j_gene: TRBJ2-7; CDR3aa: CSATRLASSYEQYF; CDR3nt: TGCAGTGCTACGAGACTAGCGTCATCCTACGAGCAGTACTTC
v_gene: TRBV5-8; abundance: many; d_gene: NA; j_gene: TRBJ1-1; CDR3aa: CARNLDTEAFF; CDR3nt: TGTGCCAGAAACCTGGACACTGAAGCTTTCTTT
v_gene: TRBV6-1; abundance: few; d_gene: TRBD1; j_gene: TRBJ2-7; CDR3aa: CASRGQGESYEQYF; CDR3nt: TGTGCCAGCAGGGGACAGGGGGAGTCCTACGAGCAGTACTTC
v_gene: TRBV5-1; abundance: many; d_gene: NA; j_gene: TRBJ2-7; CDR3aa: CASSLSGLYEQYF; CDR3nt: TGCGCCAGCAGCTTGTCCGGTCTCTACGAGCAGTACTTC
v_gene: TRBV6-1; abundance: NA; d_gene: NA; j_gene: TRBJ1-1; CDR3aa: CASSMGGLGTEAFF; CDR3nt: TGTGCCAGCAGTATGGGGGGTTTGGGAACTGAAGCTTTCTTT
v_gene: TRBV7-3; abundance: few; d_gene: TRBD2; j_gene: TRBJ2-1; CDR3aa: CASSGSGTRRYNEQFF; CDR3nt: TGTGCCAGCAGCGGATCCGGGACTAGGAGGTACAATGAGCAGTTCTTC
v_gene: TRBV5-1; abundance: many; d_gene: NA; j_gene: TRBJ2-3; CDR3aa: CASSLARGADTQYF; CDR3nt: TGCGCCAGCAGCTTGGCTAGGGGAGCAGATACGCAGTATTTT
v_gene: TRBV20-1; abundance: NA; d_gene: TRBD1; j_gene: TRBJ2-2; CDR3aa: CSARKGQGFAGELFF; CDR3nt: TGCAGTGCGCGAAAGGGACAGGGGTTCGCCGGGGAGCTGTTTTTT
v_gene: TRBV29-1; abundance: few; d_gene: NA; j_gene: TRBJ1-5; CDR3aa: CSVGANDQPQHF; CDR3nt: TGCAGCGTTGGGGCAAACGATCAGCCCCAGCATTTT
v_gene: TRBV4-2; abundance: NA; d_gene: NA; j_gene: TRBJ1-1; CDR3aa: CASSQDRGLGNTEAFF; CDR3nt: TGTGCCAGCAGCCAAGATCGGGGTCTGGGGAACACTGAAGCTTTCTTT
v_gene: TRBV24-1; abundance: many; d_gene: NA; j_gene: TRBJ2-3; CDR3aa: CATSLDSTDTQYF; CDR3nt: TGTGCCACCAGCTTGGACAGCACAGATACGCAGTATTTT
v_gene: TRBV7-3; abundance: many; d_gene: TRBD2; j_gene: TRBJ2-1; CDR3aa: CASSLRPGGNNEQFF; CDR3nt: TGTGCCAGCAGCTTACGCCCGGGAGGCAACAATGAGCAGTTCTTC
v_gene: TRBV9; abundance: many; d_gene: TRBD1; j_gene: TRBJ1-1; CDR3aa: CASSAHGQGQTEAFF; CDR3nt: TGTGCCAGCAGCGCCCACGGACAGGGACAAACTGAAGCTTTCTTT
v_gene: TRBV6-1; abundance: many; d_gene: TRBD1; j_gene: TRBJ2-2; CDR3aa: CASGTGQYTGELFF; CDR3nt: TGTGCCAGCGGCACGGGACAGTACACCGGGGAGCTGTTTTTT
v_gene: TRBV7-9; abundance: many; d_gene: NA; j_gene: TRBJ2-2; CDR3aa: CASSGNLWFNGELFF; CDR3nt: TGTGCCAGCAGCGGAAATCTATGGTTCAACGGGGAGCTGTTTTTT
v_gene: TRBV5-5; abundance: many; d_gene: TRBD1; j_gene: TRBJ2-7; CDR3aa: CASSPDRTRVEQYF; CDR3nt: TGTGCCAGCAGCCCGGACAGGACGCGAGTGGAGCAGTACTTC
v_gene: TRBV11-2; abundance: once; d_gene: NA; j_gene: TRBJ2-1; CDR3aa: CASSPNHGPYNGQFF; CDR3nt: TGTGCCAGCAGCCCCAACCACGGGCCGTACAATGGGCAGTTCTTC
v_gene: TRBV20-1; abundance: NA; d_gene: TRBD2; j_gene: TRBJ2-3; CDR3aa: CSAPPTSGGGADTQYF; CDR3nt: TGCAGTGCTCCCCCGACTAGCGGGGGGGGGGCAGATACGCAGTATTTT
v_gene: TRBV10-3; abundance: NA; d_gene: TRBD1; j_gene: TRBJ1-2; CDR3aa: CAIKRQGTLPAGGYTF; CDR3nt: TGTGCCATCAAGCGACAGGGTACTCTGCCTGCGGGTGGCTACACCTTC
v_gene: TRBV7-2; abundance: NA; d_gene: NA; j_gene: TRBJ2-7; CDR3aa: CASSFRDSHEQYF; CDR3nt: TGTGCCAGCAGCTTTCGGGATTCACACGAGCAGTACTTC
v_gene: TRBV27; abundance: many; d_gene: TRBD1; j_gene: TRBJ2-3; CDR3aa: CASSSAQTGTGLDWYTDTQYF; CDR3nt: TGTGCCAGCAGTTCGGCCCAAACCGGGACAGGGTTGGATTGGTACACAGATACGCAGTATTTT
v_gene: TRBV27; abundance: many; d_gene: NA; j_gene: TRBJ1-1; CDR3aa: CASSWRVGTEAFF; CDR3nt: TGTGCCAGCAGTTGGAGGGTTGGAACTGAAGCTTTCTTT
v_gene: TRBV7-6; abundance: NA; d_gene: NA; j_gene: TRBJ2-7; CDR3aa: CASSLTAEAYEQYF; CDR3nt: TGTGCCAGCAGCTTAACGGCTGAAGCCTACGAGCAGTACTTC
v_gene: TRBV7-3; abundance: NA; d_gene: NA; j_gene: TRBJ2-1; CDR3aa: CASSSSRDNEQFF; CDR3nt: TGTGCCAGCAGCTCCAGTAGAGACAATGAGCAGTTCTTC
v_gene: TRBV6-2/TRBV6-3; abundance: NA; d_gene: NA; j_gene: TRBJ1-2; CDR3aa: CASSSSGYWDYGYTF; CDR3nt: TGTGCCAGCAGTTCGTCAGGATATTGGGACTATGGCTACACCTTC
v_gene: TRBV6-1; abundance: few; d_gene: TRBD1; j_gene: TRBJ1-2; CDR3aa: CASKETGYYGYTF; CDR3nt: TGTGCCAGCAAAGAGACAGGGTACTATGGCTACACCTTC
v_gene: TRBV11-3; abundance: many; d_gene: NA; j_gene: TRBJ2-5; CDR3aa: CASSLPGEETQYF; CDR3nt: TGTGCCAGCAGCTTACCGGGGGAGGAGACCCAGTACTTC
v_gene: TRBV19; abundance: few; d_gene: TRBD1; j_gene: TRBJ1-5; CDR3aa: CASTALDRSSNQPQHF; CDR3nt: TGTGCCAGTACCGCCTTGGACAGGAGTAGCAATCAGCCCCAGCATTTT
v_gene: TRBV27; abundance: few; d_gene: TRBD1; j_gene: TRBJ2-1; CDR3aa: CASRRPGQGTRNEQFF; CDR3nt: TGTGCCAGCAGGAGACCGGGACAGGGAACTCGTAATGAGCAGTTCTTC
v_gene: TRBV24-1; abundance: many; d_gene: NA; j_gene: TRBJ2-5; CDR3aa: CATSDGGQETQYF; CDR3nt: TGTGCCACCAGTGATGGGGGGCAAGAGACCCAGTACTTC
v_gene: TRBV7-8; abundance: many; d_gene: TRBD2; j_gene: TRBJ2-1; CDR3aa: CASSLGFSSGRVNEQFF; CDR3nt: TGTGCCAGCAGCTTAGGGTTTTCGAGCGGGAGAGTAAATGAGCAGTTCTTC
v_gene: TRBV5-5; abundance: many; d_gene: NA; j_gene: TRBJ1-1; CDR3aa: CASSPRMGETEAFF; CDR3nt: TGTGCCAGCAGCCCCAGAATGGGGGAAACTGAAGCTTTCTTT
v_gene: TRBV18; abundance: NA; d_gene: TRBD2; j_gene: TRBJ2-2; CDR3aa: CASFGLARTGELFF; CDR3nt: TGTGCCAGCTTCGGACTAGCGCGCACCGGGGAGCTGTTTTTT
v_gene: TRBV28; abundance: NA; d_gene: NA; j_gene: TRBJ2-7; CDR3aa: CASSWLANSYEQYF; CDR3nt: TGTGCCAGCAGTTGGTTAGCGAACTCCTACGAGCAGTACTTC
v_gene: TRBV6-2/TRBV6-3; abundance: many; d_gene: NA; j_gene: TRBJ2-2; CDR3aa: CASTKDIRLTGELFF; CDR3nt: TGTGCCAGCACTAAGGACATACGACTCACCGGGGAGCTGTTTTTT
v_gene: TRBV25-1; abundance: NA; d_gene: TRBD2; j_gene: TRBJ2-3; CDR3aa: CASSEREREGTDTQYF; CDR3nt: TGTGCCAGCAGTGAACGGGAGCGGGAGGGCACAGATACGCAGTATTTT
v_gene: TRBV2; abundance: many; d_gene: NA; j_gene: TRBJ1-1; CDR3aa: CASSEEIWNTEAFF; CDR3nt: TGTGCCAGCAGTGAAGAGATTTGGAACACTGAAGCTTTCTTT
v_gene: TRBV5-1; abundance: few; d_gene: NA; j_gene: TRBJ2-7; CDR3aa: CASSWDGGRSEQYF; CDR3nt: TGCGCCAGCAGCTGGGACGGGGGAAGATCCGAGCAGTACTTC
v_gene: TRBV7-2; abundance: many; d_gene: NA; j_gene: TRBJ2-1; CDR3aa: CASNRGSSYNEQFF; CDR3nt: TGTGCCAGCAATAGAGGGAGCTCCTACAATGAGCAGTTCTTC
v_gene: TRBV20-1; abundance: few; d_gene: NA; j_gene: TRBJ2-1; CDR3aa: CSARDIGFWGEQFF; CDR3nt: TGCAGTGCTAGAGATATCGGGTTCTGGGGAGAGCAGTTCTTC
v_gene: TRBV28; abundance: NA; d_gene: NA; j_gene: TRBJ2-1; CDR3aa: CASRGGLKEGNEQFF; CDR3nt: TGTGCCAGCAGGGGGGGACTTAAGGAGGGAAATGAGCAGTTCTTC
v_gene: TRBV6-1; abundance: many; d_gene: TRBD1; j_gene: TRBJ1-2; CDR3aa: CASSPSQGAVYGYTF; CDR3nt: TGTGCCAGCAGTCCTTCACAGGGGGCGGTCTATGGCTACACCTTC
v_gene: TRBV3-1; abundance: many; d_gene: NA; j_gene: TRBJ1-1; CDR3aa: CASSQGKGFGGTEAFF; CDR3nt: TGTGCCAGCAGCCAAGGCAAGGGTTTTGGTGGGACTGAAGCTTTCTTT
v_gene: TRBV7-2; abundance: many; d_gene: NA; j_gene: TRBJ2-5; CDR3aa: CASSPHPLETQYF; CDR3nt: TGTGCCAGCAGCCCTCACCCCTTAGAAACCCAGTACTTC
v_gene: TRBV18; abundance: many; d_gene: NA; j_gene: TRBJ1-4; CDR3aa: CASSPGQDPNEKLFF; CDR3nt: TGTGCCAGCTCACCAGGGCAGGATCCAAATGAAAAACTGTTTTTT
v_gene: TRBV20-1; abundance: NA; d_gene: TRBD1; j_gene: TRBJ1-2; CDR3aa: CSAKRGDRAPSYYGYTF; CDR3nt: TGCAGTGCGAAACGAGGCGACAGGGCCCCCTCTTACTATGGCTACACCTTC